Listed below are T cell receptor beta chains from one sample, sequenced in a study of blood T cell repertoires in COVID-19. Assay: immunoSEQ multiplex PCR; the TCRdb copy retains only in-frame clones and omits some. Among under 250,000 clones listed, 85% to 90% were seen once. Sample: peripheral blood. These receptors all stem from a man aged 25-45 years with COVID-19, enrolled during active disease. CDR3s include the opening cysteine and the closing phenylalanine or tryptophan. Fields, in order: D gene, V gene, J gene, clone size, CDR3 protein, CDR3 DNA. A D gene is named only where the DNA matches it firmly. Expanded clones are given a class, and other clones once, few, many or no size at all.

d_gene: TRBD2
v_gene: TRBV28
j_gene: TRBJ2-5
abundance: NA
CDR3aa: CASSSGPGLAQQETQYF
CDR3nt: TGTGCCAGCAGTTCAGGACCGGGACTAGCGCAGCAAGAGACCCAGTACTTC

d_gene: TRBD2
v_gene: TRBV20-1
j_gene: TRBJ2-4
abundance: NA
CDR3aa: CSASRREIKNIQYF
CDR3nt: TGCAGTGCTAGTCGGCGGGAGATCAAAAACATTCAGTACTTC

d_gene: NA
v_gene: TRBV27
j_gene: TRBJ1-5
abundance: NA
CDR3aa: CASSQYLEQPQHF
CDR3nt: TGTGCCAGCAGCCAATACCTCGAGCAGCCCCAGCATTTT

d_gene: NA
v_gene: TRBV5-6
j_gene: TRBJ1-5
abundance: NA
CDR3aa: CASSLSGASNQPQHF
CDR3nt: TGTGCCAGCAGCTTGAGCGGGGCTAGCAATCAGCCCCAGCATTTT

d_gene: TRBD2
v_gene: TRBV19
j_gene: TRBJ2-1
abundance: NA
CDR3aa: CASSVSGVTYNEQFF
CDR3nt: TGTGCCAGTAGTGTTAGCGGGGTGACCTACAATGAGCAGTTCTTC

d_gene: TRBD1
v_gene: TRBV14
j_gene: TRBJ1-1
abundance: NA
CDR3aa: CASSQGGQGGTEAFF
CDR3nt: TGTGCCAGCAGCCAAGGCGGACAGGGAGGCACTGAAGCTTTCTTT

d_gene: NA
v_gene: TRBV12-3/TRBV12-4
j_gene: TRBJ1-2
abundance: NA
CDR3aa: CASSLSARGYTF
CDR3nt: TGTGCCAGCAGTTTATCCGCCCGGGGCTACACCTTC

d_gene: NA
v_gene: TRBV28
j_gene: TRBJ2-3
abundance: NA
CDR3aa: CASSSSGTPRRYF
CDR3nt: TGTGCCAGCAGTTCCTCCGGGACACCCAGGAGGTATTTT

d_gene: NA
v_gene: TRBV27
j_gene: TRBJ1-2
abundance: NA
CDR3aa: CASTTVGDYGYTF
CDR3nt: TGTGCCAGCACTACCGTAGGGGACTATGGCTACACCTTC

d_gene: NA
v_gene: TRBV4-2
j_gene: TRBJ2-6
abundance: NA
CDR3aa: CASSQDRIGAGANVLTF
CDR3nt: TGTGCCAGCAGCCAAGATCGGATAGGGGCTGGGGCCAACGTCCTGACTTTC

d_gene: TRBD1
v_gene: TRBV4-2
j_gene: TRBJ1-6
abundance: once
CDR3aa: CASSQGTGGMSSYNSPLHF
CDR3nt: TGTGCCAGCAGCCAAGGTACAGGGGGTATGAGCTCCTATAATTCACCCCTCCACTTT

d_gene: TRBD1
v_gene: TRBV30
j_gene: TRBJ1-5
abundance: NA
CDR3aa: CAWSRGQGNQPQHF
CDR3nt: TGTGCCTGGTCTCGCGGACAGGGCAATCAGCCCCAGCATTTT

d_gene: TRBD2
v_gene: TRBV6-6
j_gene: TRBJ2-7
abundance: NA
CDR3aa: CASSYREGPYEQYF
CDR3nt: TGTGCCAGCAGTTACAGGGAGGGTCCCTACGAGCAGTACTTC

d_gene: NA
v_gene: TRBV6-5
j_gene: TRBJ2-1
abundance: NA
CDR3aa: CASSYSPRVVDEQFF
CDR3nt: TGTGCCAGCAGTTACTCGCCGAGGGTAGTCGATGAGCAGTTCTTC

d_gene: TRBD1
v_gene: TRBV18
j_gene: TRBJ2-2
abundance: once
CDR3aa: CASSPPGTGGTGELFF
CDR3nt: TGTGCCAGCTCACCACCAGGGACAGGGGGAACCGGGGAGCTGTTTTTT

d_gene: NA
v_gene: TRBV7-2
j_gene: TRBJ2-7
abundance: NA
CDR3aa: CASSLGRGTGAYEQYF
CDR3nt: TGTGCCAGCAGCTTAGGGCGAGGGACGGGGGCCTACGAGCAGTACTTC

d_gene: NA
v_gene: TRBV28
j_gene: TRBJ2-1
abundance: NA
CDR3aa: CASSIPTTETSFSYNEQFF
CDR3nt: TGTGCCAGCAGCATCCCGACCACTGAAACTAGTTTCTCCTACAATGAGCAGTTCTTC

d_gene: NA
v_gene: TRBV4-3
j_gene: TRBJ2-2
abundance: NA
CDR3aa: CASSQRSGGELFF
CDR3nt: TGCGCCAGCAGTCAAAGGTCGGGCGGGGAGCTGTTTTTT

d_gene: NA
v_gene: TRBV5-4
j_gene: TRBJ2-1
abundance: NA
CDR3aa: CASSPAGGYNEQFF
CDR3nt: TGTGCCAGCAGCCCGGCTGGGGGGTACAATGAGCAGTTCTTC

d_gene: TRBD1
v_gene: TRBV9
j_gene: TRBJ1-5
abundance: NA
CDR3aa: CASSPGQGGNQPQHF
CDR3nt: TGTGCCAGCAGCCCTGGACAGGGCGGCAATCAGCCCCAGCATTTT

d_gene: TRBD1
v_gene: TRBV5-6
j_gene: TRBJ1-4
abundance: few
CDR3aa: CASSYRGLDQAKLFF
CDR3nt: TGTGCCAGCAGCTACAGGGGGCTCGATCAGGCAAAACTGTTTTTT

d_gene: NA
v_gene: TRBV5-6
j_gene: TRBJ1-3
abundance: NA
CDR3aa: CASTPPGGGDTIYF
CDR3nt: TGTGCCAGCACCCCCCCGGGGGGAGGAGACACCATATATTTT

d_gene: NA
v_gene: TRBV5-5
j_gene: TRBJ1-2
abundance: NA
CDR3aa: CASSPSIYDGYTF
CDR3nt: TGTGCCAGCAGCCCTTCAATCTACGATGGCTACACCTTC

d_gene: NA
v_gene: TRBV18
j_gene: TRBJ1-1
abundance: NA
CDR3aa: CASSIQGQDTEAFF
CDR3nt: TGTGCCAGCTCAATCCAGGGTCAGGACACTGAAGCTTTCTTT

d_gene: NA
v_gene: TRBV5-6
j_gene: TRBJ1-2
abundance: NA
CDR3aa: CASSLDPRGGYGYTF
CDR3nt: TGTGCCAGCAGCTTGGACCCCAGGGGCGGCTATGGCTACACCTTC

d_gene: TRBD2
v_gene: TRBV6-5
j_gene: TRBJ2-3
abundance: NA
CDR3aa: CASSYGTNQDTQYF
CDR3nt: TGTGCCAGCAGTTACGGGACTAACCAAGATACGCAGTATTTT

d_gene: NA
v_gene: TRBV2
j_gene: TRBJ2-7
abundance: once
CDR3aa: CASAWGTYEQYF
CDR3nt: TGTGCCAGCGCTTGGGGCACGTACGAGCAGTACTTC

d_gene: TRBD1
v_gene: TRBV28
j_gene: TRBJ1-1
abundance: NA
CDR3aa: CASSSGTGGGTEAFF
CDR3nt: TGTGCCAGCAGTTCGGGGACAGGGGGCGGCACTGAAGCTTTCTTT

d_gene: NA
v_gene: TRBV27
j_gene: TRBJ1-5
abundance: NA
CDR3aa: CASSFQLGGGRGQPQHF
CDR3nt: TGTGCCAGCAGTTTCCAATTGGGCGGGGGCCGGGGTCAGCCCCAGCATTTT

d_gene: NA
v_gene: TRBV2
j_gene: TRBJ1-2
abundance: once
CDR3aa: CASSEFPGGYTF
CDR3nt: TGTGCCAGCAGTGAATTTCCAGGTGGCTACACCTTC

d_gene: NA
v_gene: TRBV4-3
j_gene: TRBJ2-2
abundance: NA
CDR3aa: CASSHLAGELFF
CDR3nt: TGCGCCAGCAGCCATCTCGCCGGGGAGCTGTTTTTT

d_gene: NA
v_gene: TRBV14
j_gene: TRBJ1-2
abundance: NA
CDR3aa: CASSQLGADYGYTF
CDR3nt: TGTGCCAGCAGCCAATTGGGGGCAGACTATGGCTACACCTTC

d_gene: NA
v_gene: TRBV9
j_gene: TRBJ1-1
abundance: NA
CDR3aa: CASSVGWGGNTEAFF
CDR3nt: TGTGCCAGCAGCGTAGGTTGGGGAGGGAACACTGAAGCTTTCTTT

d_gene: TRBD2
v_gene: TRBV19
j_gene: TRBJ2-1
abundance: NA
CDR3aa: CASSSGLAGRQVSYNEQFF
CDR3nt: TGTGCCAGTAGTTCCGGACTAGCGGGGCGACAAGTCTCCTACAATGAGCAGTTCTTC

d_gene: TRBD1
v_gene: TRBV4-1
j_gene: TRBJ1-5
abundance: NA
CDR3aa: CASSQGYGRGLLSSNQPQHF
CDR3nt: TGCGCCAGCAGCCAGGGATATGGCAGGGGGCTACTTTCGAGCAATCAGCCCCAGCATTTT

d_gene: TRBD2
v_gene: TRBV10-1
j_gene: TRBJ2-1
abundance: NA
CDR3aa: CASSESPDGLAGGNEQFF
CDR3nt: TGCGCCAGCAGTGAGTCCCCCGATGGGCTAGCGGGGGGGAATGAGCAGTTCTTC

d_gene: TRBD2
v_gene: TRBV7-2
j_gene: TRBJ2-3
abundance: NA
CDR3aa: CASSLTSGYSTDTQYF
CDR3nt: TGTGCCAGCAGCTTGACTAGCGGGTACAGCACAGATACGCAGTATTTT

d_gene: TRBD1
v_gene: TRBV4-3
j_gene: TRBJ2-7
abundance: NA
CDR3aa: CASSQDRQGAREQYF
CDR3nt: TGCGCCAGCAGCCAAGATCGCCAGGGGGCGCGGGAGCAGTACTTC

d_gene: NA
v_gene: TRBV28
j_gene: TRBJ1-1
abundance: NA
CDR3aa: CASSLFGSNPKNTEAFF
CDR3nt: TGTGCCAGCAGTTTATTCGGGAGCAACCCGAAGAACACTGAAGCTTTCTTT

d_gene: NA
v_gene: TRBV11-2
j_gene: TRBJ2-3
abundance: NA
CDR3aa: CASSQSPDTQYF
CDR3nt: TGTGCCAGCAGTCAATCCCCAGATACGCAGTATTTT

d_gene: NA
v_gene: TRBV27
j_gene: TRBJ2-1
abundance: NA
CDR3aa: CASSPPGGQATNNEQFF
CDR3nt: TGTGCCAGCAGCCCGCCGGGCGGGCAGGCTACCAACAATGAGCAGTTCTTC